These 22 T cell receptor beta chains were sequenced from one sample in a study of Graves' ophthalmopathy and Graves' hyperthyroidism. Amplified TCR beta CDR3 regions were obtained using RNA transcripts as template. First-round RT-PCR employed HTBI primers, with a second-round multiplex PCR after it. TCRdb re-called the multiplex PCR reads through MiXCR, storing one row per CDR3 protein. The data show hundreds of thousands of distinct CDR3 sequences, under 50% seen once. Sequencing was performed on peripheral blood. The receptors stem from an adult man with Graves' ophthalmopathy.

At least ten counts were recorded for this clonotype. V is TRBV12-3 or TRBV12-4 and J is TRBJ2-7; D is unclear. The CDR3 has 13 amino acids. V lost 1 base to trimming and J lost 6 bases, with 10 bases between them. The CDR3 is CASSLGTIREQYF. For the CDR3, the DNA is TGTGCCAGCAGTTTAGGCACGATACGCGAGCAGTACTTC.

This chain links TRBV5-1 with TRBJ2-5; 9 positions agree with TRBD1. Germline trimming cut 3 bases from V and 5 bases from J; bases unmatched to any gene: 11. The CDR3 is 16 amino acids. Germline V gene data show CDR1 as SGHRS and CDR2 as YFSETQ. CDR3 in amino acids: CASSYTGGPPRETQYF. In DNA, the CDR3 is TGCGCCAGCAGCTACACAGGGGGCCCGCCGCGGGAGACCCAGTACTTC.

This clonotype was detected many times. The genes are TRBV7-3 and TRBJ1-2; 7 nucleotides agree with TRBD1. The length of the CDR3 is 13 residues. Germline assignment: CDR1 SGHTA and CDR2 FQGTGA. V dropped 5 bases and J dropped 2; count of bases not matched to a gene: 2. In DNA form, the CDR3 reads TGTGCCAGCAGCCAGACAGGGAACTATGGCTACACCTTC. It yields the protein CASSQTGNYGYTF.

On this clonotype itself: Germline and junction disagree at one end, which may indicate a read error. The CDR3 region is CASSQHGTSSGNTVYF. The CDR3 coding sequence is TGTGCCAGCAGCCAACACGGGACCTCCTCTGGAAACACCGTATATTTT. The V and J genes are TRBV25-1 and TRBJ1-3; D possibly corresponds to TRBD1 (5 bases). The CDR3 is 16 residues long. Germline values: CDR1 MGHDK, CDR2 SYGVNS.

This clonotype was counted once. One junction end does not reproduce the germline sequence, and a read error may be involved. This chain connects TRBV10-3 to TRBJ1-3; maybe TRBD1 (5 bases). The CDR3 loop spans 18 amino acids. The germline V gene has CDR1 ENHRY and CDR2 SYGVKD. CDR3 nucleotide sequence: TGTGCCAGCAGTTCCCCCAAGGAGGAGGGGCTAACCGGAAACACCATATATTTT. It translates to CASSSPKEEGLTGNTIYF.

As concerns this clonotype: A read error may explain this, as a much larger clone is one base away. The chain links TRBV7-2 to TRBJ2-2; the match to TRBD1 covers 10 bases. The CDR3 is 17 residues long. The germline V gene has CDR1 SGHTA and CDR2 FQGNSA. J gave up 3 bases and V 5 bases, and 9 bases lay outside the gene matches. This chain's CDR3 is CASSQVGGTGDTGELFF. CDR3 DNA: TGTGCCAGCAGCCAAGTAGGGGGGACAGGGGACACCGGGGAGCTGTTTTTT. The variable domain in full, with the rest retrieved from reference TRBV7-2 and TRBJ2-2, is GAGVSQSPSNKVTEKGKDVELRCDPISGHTALYWYRQSLGQGLEFLIYFQGNSAPDKSGLPSDRFSAERTGGSVSTLTIQRTQQEDSAVYLCASSQVGGTGDTGELFFGEGSRLTVL.

This clonotype was counted at least ten times. CDR3 in DNA: TGTGCCAGCATCGGGCTCCCGACGGGGGGCAATCAGCCCCAGCATTTT. It codes for CASIGLPTGGNQPQHF. V usage is TRBV6-6 and J usage is TRBJ1-5, with D tentatively TRBD1 (5 bases). The germline V gene encodes CDR1 MNHNY and CDR2 SVGAGI (reference sequence). CDR3 length equals 16 residues. Deletions cut 7 bases from V and 2 bases from J, with 18 bases between.

V usage is TRBV5-1 and J usage is TRBJ2-5; D call uncertain. Trimming took off 4 bases at V and 2 bases at J, with 9 bases between the two ends. The CDR3 has 13 residues. Germline CDR1 is SGHRS and CDR2 is YFSETQ. As DNA, the CDR3 is TGCGCCAGCAGCCCGGAGAGGCAAGAGACCCAGTACTTC. Its protein is CASSPERQETQYF.

The chain links TRBV6-5 to TRBJ1-1, with D perhaps matching TRBD1 (5 bases). Germline V CDR1 and CDR2: MNHEY, SVGAGI. CDR3 size: 14 residues. Trimming pared 5 bases from V and 8 bases from J, leaving 18 bases between. CDR3 sequence (DNA): TGTGCCAGCAGTATTACAGGATACGAAACAGAAGCTTTCTTT. Translation gives CASSITGYETEAFF.

The chain recombines TRBV12-3 or TRBV12-4 with TRBJ2-2, with 8 bases lining up with TRBD1. Germline trimming cut 6 bases from V and 6 bases from J; bases unmatched to any gene: 9. The CDR3 extends over 15 amino acids. The CDR3 sequence: CASSRQGFGAGELFF. The CDR3 DNA follows: TGTGCCAGCAGCCGACAGGGGTTTGGGGCCGGGGAGCTGTTTTTT.

This clonotype was counted ten times or more. This sequence joins TRBV2 and TRBJ2-5, with TRBD2 matching 13 bases. Germline V gene sequence: CDR1 SNHLY, CDR2 FYNNEI. Trimming at V came to 6 bases and at J to 2 bases, leaving 6 bases not matched to a gene. CDR3 size: 16 residues. The CDR3 protein is CASSPRLAGGQETQYF. As DNA, the CDR3 is TGTGCCAGCAGCCCTAGACTAGCGGGAGGACAAGAGACCCAGTACTTC.

The V and J genes are TRBV12-3 or TRBV12-4 and TRBJ2-6; 8 nucleotides agree with TRBD1. The CDR3 is 16 residues long. V shed 7 bases and J 0 bases; nucleotides not matched to a gene: 5. In DNA form, the CDR3 reads TGTGCCAGCACCAGGGACAGGCCCTCTGGGGCCAACGTCCTGACTTTC. Translated: CASTRDRPSGANVLTF.

The table lists this clonotype with a few counts. The chain employs TRBV12-3 or TRBV12-4 and TRBJ2-7; 8 bases agree with TRBD1. This CDR3 is 16 amino acids long. The CDR3 reads CASGLHPNGQGLWQYF. The CDR3 DNA reads as TGTGCTAGTGGTTTGCACCCGAACGGACAGGGATTATGGCAGTACTTC.

The J gene is TRBJ2-5, the V gene TRBV5-1; tentatively, D is TRBD2 (5 bases). This CDR3 is built from 12 residues. The germline V gene encodes CDR1 SGHRS and CDR2 YFSETQ. With 4 bases removed from V and 7 bases from J, the gap between germline ends came to 11 bases. CDR3 DNA sequence: TGCGCCAGCAGCCCGGGATACGGGACCCAGTACTTC. Translating it yields CASSPGYGTQYF.

This clonotype was seen many times. The chain joins TRBV20-1 to TRBJ2-5; D not certain. CDR3 size: 12 residues. The V end lost 2 bases, the J end lost 5 bases, and 9 bases lay between the germline ends. From germline, CDR1 is DFQATT and CDR2 SNEGSKA (reference sequence). As DNA, the CDR3 is TGCAGTGCTAGACGGGTCAGGGAGACCCAGTACTTC. Protein product: CSARRVRETQYF.

The CDR3 coding sequence is TGCAGCTCCAAGGGACAGGGAGAGACCCAGTACTTC. Its translation is CSSKGQGETQYF. The chain is built from TRBV29-1 and TRBJ2-5; 9 bases match TRBD1. The CDR3 extends over 12 amino acids. After removal of 8 bases from V and 4 bases from J, the junction contained 5 bases not matched to a gene. Germline lookup yields CDR1 SQVTM and CDR2 ANQGSEA.

In its sample, this clonotype was seen many times. The genes are TRBV10-3 and TRBJ2-7, with 8 bases that match TRBD1. The CDR3 loop spans 15 amino acids. Germline CDR1 and CDR2: ENHRY and SYGVKD. Trimming at V came to 2 bases and at J to 2 bases, leaving 5 bases not matched to a gene. The CDR3 nucleotides read TGTGCCATCAGTGAGGGGACAGGCCGAACCTACGAGCAGTACTTC. Translation gives CAISEGTGRTYEQYF.

This clonotype turned up a few times. The chain couples TRBV6-1 to TRBJ1-1; TRBD1 is a possible D gene (5 bases). The CDR3 consists of 16 residues. Germline CDR1 MNHNS, CDR2 SASEGT. With 5 bases removed from V and 6 bases from J, the gap between germline ends came to 22 bases. Here the CDR3 reads CASSSPSLEGSAEAFF. The CDR3 DNA reads as TGTGCCAGCAGTTCCCCCTCACTGGAGGGGAGCGCTGAAGCTTTCTTT.

The chain has TRBV7-8 and TRBJ1-4; no definite D call. Germline CDR1 is SGHVS and CDR2 is FQNEAQ. The CDR3 is 15 residues long. With 0 bases removed from V and 6 bases from J, the gap between germline ends came to 11 bases. The CDR3 reads CASSLAYSGDEKLFF. As DNA, the CDR3 is TGTGCCAGCAGCTTAGCGTACAGCGGGGATGAAAAACTGTTTTTT.

This clonotype was observed many times. J is TRBJ2-5 and V is TRBV7-8; D is possibly TRBD2 (7 bases). Per the germline V gene, CDR1 is SGHVS and CDR2 is FQNEAQ. This CDR3 region has 13 residues. Trimming stripped 10 bases from V and 6 bases from J, with 18 bases between. CDR3 DNA sequence: TGTGCCACCGGCGGGGGCCTCCACCAGACCCAGTACTTC. Translation gives CATGGGLHQTQYF.

Comments on this clonotype: This is likely a read error, given that the CDR3 carries no conserved phenylalanine or tryptophan at its end. The rearrangement uses TRBV11-2 and TRBJ1-6, with D perhaps matching TRBD1 (6 bases). Germline-derived CDR1 and CDR2 are SGHAT and FQNNGV. The V end was cut by 2 bases, the J end by 6 bases, with 11 bases between. The CDR3 has 15 residues. CDR3 region: CASSLRDRPNSPLHV. CDR3 nucleotide sequence: TGTGCCAGCAGCTTACGTGACAGGCCTAATTCACCCCTCCACGTT.

This clonotype was counted at least ten times. This rearrangement joins TRBV7-9 to TRBJ2-1, with unresolved D. Germline values: CDR1 SEHNR, CDR2 FQNEAQ (reference sequence). V shed 3 bases and J shed 8 bases, with 11 bases lying between them. The length of the CDR3 is 13 residues. The CDR3 DNA follows: TGTGCCAGCAGCTTGACCGGAGCCGATGAGCAGTTCTTC. Its protein is CASSLTGADEQFF.